The next 2 T cell receptor beta chains were all read from a single sample in a study of blood T cell repertoires in COVID-19. TCRdb's table, derived via immunoSEQ multiplex PCR, lists solely in-frame clones and lacks some. This table holds some 90,000 clones, over 70% found once. Sequencing was done on a sample of peripheral blood. The receptors come from a man aged 55-75 years with acute or convalescent COVID-19.

This clone occurred a few times. This chain connects TRBV20-1 to TRBJ2-1; 8 nucleotides line up with TRBD2. J gave up 9 bases and V 3 bases, and 10 bases lay outside the gene matches. This CDR3 region has 14 residues. The germline V gene has CDR1 DFQATT and CDR2 SNEGSKA (reference sequence). The CDR3 DNA reads as TGCAGTGCTAGTTTCGGGAGGGTAGGTCGTGAGCAGTTCTTC. Translation: CSASFGRVGREQFF.

The chain uses TRBV28 and TRBJ2-7; D might be TRBD1 (5 bases). This CDR3 contains 15 residues. V was cut by 5 bases and J by 1 base, with 15 bases left in between. CDR1 is MDHEN, CDR2 SYDVKM, per germline. The CDR3 region has the DNA TGTGCCAGCAGTCCGACGACAGCGAGATCCTACGAGCAGTACTTC. Translating it yields CASSPTTARSYEQYF.